This TCR beta chain comes out of a study of blood T cell repertoires in COVID-19. Study in general: The United States, Italy and Spain supplied acute and convalescent COVID-19 samples.

This CDR3 comprises 15 residues. CDR1 and CDR2 from the germline V gene are SGHAT and FQNNGV. V dropped 5 bases and J dropped 4 bases, with 17 bases sitting between them. As handled by the study authors: Estimation of nucleated cell counts was performed using reference gene primer amplification. Profiled with immunoSEQ multiplex PCR; TCRdb holds only in-frame clones, not every one. The V and J calls and clone size are taken from that table; D and trimming were inferred from the DNA. The sample has about 150,000 clones, almost 90% seen once; the top ten hold roughly 2%. The source of this sequence is a human donor in a cohort sampled during active COVID-19. Sequencing was performed on peripheral blood. The chain couples TRBV11-2 to TRBJ1-2; D ambiguous. CDR3 in DNA: TGTGCCAGCAGCCCTTCCCTGTCATTCGGCTATGGCTACACCTTC. Its protein is CASSPSLSFGYGYTF.